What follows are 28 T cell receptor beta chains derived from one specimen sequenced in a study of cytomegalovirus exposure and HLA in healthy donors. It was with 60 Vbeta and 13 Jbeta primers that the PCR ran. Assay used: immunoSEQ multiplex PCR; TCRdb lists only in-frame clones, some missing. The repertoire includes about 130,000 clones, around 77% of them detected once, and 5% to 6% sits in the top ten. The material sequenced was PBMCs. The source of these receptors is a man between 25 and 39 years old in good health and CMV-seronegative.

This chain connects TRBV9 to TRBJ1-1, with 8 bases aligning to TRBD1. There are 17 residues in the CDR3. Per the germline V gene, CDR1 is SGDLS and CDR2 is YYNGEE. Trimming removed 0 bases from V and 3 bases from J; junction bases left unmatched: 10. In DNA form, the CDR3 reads TGTGCCAGCAGCGTAGGCCCCGGACAGGGCGAGGACACTGAAGCTTTCTTT. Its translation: CASSVGPGQGEDTEAFF.

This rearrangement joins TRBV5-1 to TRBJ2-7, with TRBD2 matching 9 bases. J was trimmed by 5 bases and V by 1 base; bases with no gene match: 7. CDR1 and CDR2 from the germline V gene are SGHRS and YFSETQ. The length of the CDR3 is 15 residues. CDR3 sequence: CASSLLVAGVNEQYF. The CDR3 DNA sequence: TGCGCCAGCAGCTTGCTGGTAGCGGGAGTTAACGAGCAGTACTTC.

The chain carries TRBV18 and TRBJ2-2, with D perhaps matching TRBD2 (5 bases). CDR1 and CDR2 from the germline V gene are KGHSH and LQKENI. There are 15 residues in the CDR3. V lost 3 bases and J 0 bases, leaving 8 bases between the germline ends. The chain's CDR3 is CASSPAAANTGELFF. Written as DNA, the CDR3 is TGTGCCAGCTCACCGGCAGCGGCGAACACCGGGGAGCTGTTTTTT.

CDR3 sequence (DNA): TGTGCCAGCAGCTCCCTCTCAGGGGGCGATGGCTACACCTTC. Translated: CASSSLSGGDGYTF. V and J are TRBV7-2 and TRBJ1-2; 8 nucleotides agree with TRBD1. J gave up 6 bases and V 4 bases, and 7 bases lay outside the gene matches. CDR3 length equals 14 residues. CDR1 is SGHTA and CDR2 is FQGNSA in the germline V gene.

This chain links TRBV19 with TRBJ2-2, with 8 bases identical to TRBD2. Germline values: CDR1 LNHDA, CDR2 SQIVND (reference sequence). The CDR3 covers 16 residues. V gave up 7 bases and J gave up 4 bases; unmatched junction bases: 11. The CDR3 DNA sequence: TGTGCCAGTAAACCCCCCGGGACTAGTCCCACCGGGGAGCTGTTTTTT. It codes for CASKPPGTSPTGELFF.

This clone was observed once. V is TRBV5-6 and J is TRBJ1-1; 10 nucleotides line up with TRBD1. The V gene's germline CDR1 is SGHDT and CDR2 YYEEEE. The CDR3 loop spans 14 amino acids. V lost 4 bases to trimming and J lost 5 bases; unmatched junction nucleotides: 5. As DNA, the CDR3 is TGTGCCAGCAGCGACCGGGACAGGGGAACTGAAGCTTTCTTT. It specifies CASSDRDRGTEAFF.

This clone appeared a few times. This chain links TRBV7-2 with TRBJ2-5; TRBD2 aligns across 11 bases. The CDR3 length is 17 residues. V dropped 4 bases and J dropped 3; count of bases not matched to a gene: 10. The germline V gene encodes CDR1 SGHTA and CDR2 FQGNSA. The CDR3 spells CASSSETLGLAEETQYF. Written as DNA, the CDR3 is TGTGCCAGCAGCTCCGAAACCTTGGGACTAGCGGAAGAGACCCAGTACTTC.

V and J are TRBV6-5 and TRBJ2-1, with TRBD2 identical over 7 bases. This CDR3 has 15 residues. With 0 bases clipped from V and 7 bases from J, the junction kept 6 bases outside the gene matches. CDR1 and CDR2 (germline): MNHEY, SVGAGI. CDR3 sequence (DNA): TGTGCCAGCAGTTACTCTAGGCGGGGGTCGAATGAGCAGTTCTTC. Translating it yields CASSYSRRGSNEQFF.

The CDR3 spells CASSDALKRGGEDTQYF. In DNA, the CDR3 is TGTGCCAGCAGTGACGCCCTCAAGCGGGGGGGCGAGGATACGCAGTATTTT. The rearrangement uses TRBV6-4 and TRBJ2-3; 10 bases are shared with TRBD2. Trimming at V came to 2 bases and at J to 6 bases, leaving 11 bases not matched to a gene. This CDR3 has 17 amino acids. CDR1 is MRHNA and CDR2 is SNTAGT in the germline V gene.

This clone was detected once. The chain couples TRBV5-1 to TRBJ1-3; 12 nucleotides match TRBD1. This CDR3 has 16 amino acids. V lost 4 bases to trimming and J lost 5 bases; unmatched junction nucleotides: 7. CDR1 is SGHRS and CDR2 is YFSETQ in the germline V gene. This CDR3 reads CASSLGTGGIRNTIYF. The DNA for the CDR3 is TGCGCCAGCAGCCTCGGGACAGGGGGCATCAGAAACACCATATATTTT.

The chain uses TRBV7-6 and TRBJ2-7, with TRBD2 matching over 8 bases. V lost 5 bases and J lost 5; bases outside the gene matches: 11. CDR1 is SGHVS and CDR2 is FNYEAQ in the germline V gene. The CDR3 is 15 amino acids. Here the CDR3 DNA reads TGTGCCAGCAGCGAGAGGTACCGAGCGGGAGACGAGCAGTACTTC. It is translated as CASSERYRAGDEQYF.

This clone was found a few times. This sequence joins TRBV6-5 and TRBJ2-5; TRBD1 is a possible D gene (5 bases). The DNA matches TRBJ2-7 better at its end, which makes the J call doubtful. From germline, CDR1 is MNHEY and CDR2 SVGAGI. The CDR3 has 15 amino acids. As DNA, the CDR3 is TGTGCCAGCAGTTACTCGTTAGACAGCTCCTACGAGCAGTACTTC. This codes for CASSYSLDSSYEQYF.

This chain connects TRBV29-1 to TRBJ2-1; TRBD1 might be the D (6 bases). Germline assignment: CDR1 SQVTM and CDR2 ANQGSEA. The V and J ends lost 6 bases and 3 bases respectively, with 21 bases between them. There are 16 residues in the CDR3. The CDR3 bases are TGCAGCGTCGGAGGAGGTAACCGGGGACACTACAATGAGCAGTTCTTC. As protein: CSVGGGNRGHYNEQFF.

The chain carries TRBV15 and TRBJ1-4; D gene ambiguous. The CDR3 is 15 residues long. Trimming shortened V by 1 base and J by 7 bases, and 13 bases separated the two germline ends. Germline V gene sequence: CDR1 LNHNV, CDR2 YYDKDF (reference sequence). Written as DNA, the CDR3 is TGTGCCACCAGCAGAGGGTTGGCGGGTGGTGAAAAACTGTTTTTT. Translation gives CATSRGLAGGEKLFF. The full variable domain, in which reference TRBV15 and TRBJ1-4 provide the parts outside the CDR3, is DAMVIQNPRYQVTQFGKPVTLSCSQTLNHNVMYWYQQKSSQAPKLLFHYYDKDFNNEADTPDNFQSRRPNTSFCFLDIRSPGLGDTAMYLCATSRGLAGGEKLFFGSGTQLSVL.

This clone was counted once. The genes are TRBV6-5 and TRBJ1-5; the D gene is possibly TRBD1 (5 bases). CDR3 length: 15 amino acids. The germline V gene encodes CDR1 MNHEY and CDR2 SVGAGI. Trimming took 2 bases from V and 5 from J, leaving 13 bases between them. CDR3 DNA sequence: TGTGCCAGCAGTTACGGCGCAGGGATGGATCAGCCCCAGCATTTT. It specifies CASSYGAGMDQPQHF.

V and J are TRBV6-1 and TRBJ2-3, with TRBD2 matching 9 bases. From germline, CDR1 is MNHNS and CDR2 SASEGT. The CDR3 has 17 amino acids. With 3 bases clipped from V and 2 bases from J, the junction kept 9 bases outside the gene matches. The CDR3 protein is CASSEAKTSGVTDTQYF. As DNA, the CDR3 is TGTGCCAGCAGTGAGGCTAAGACTAGCGGAGTCACAGATACGCAGTATTTT.

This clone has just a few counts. The CDR3 spells CASSQSGSYNEQFF. CDR3 DNA: TGTGCCAGCTCGCAGTCGGGCTCCTACAATGAGCAGTTCTTC. The chain is built from TRBV18 and TRBJ2-1; D gene uncertain. Germline V lookup: CDR1 KGHSH, CDR2 LQKENI. Trimming removed 6 bases from V and 0 bases from J, with 9 bases in between. The CDR3 spans 14 residues.

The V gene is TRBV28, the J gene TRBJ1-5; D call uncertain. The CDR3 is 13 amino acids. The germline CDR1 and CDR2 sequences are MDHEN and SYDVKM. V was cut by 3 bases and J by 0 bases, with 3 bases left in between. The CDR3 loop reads CASSFISNQPQHF. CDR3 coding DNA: TGTGCCAGCAGTTTTATTAGCAATCAGCCCCAGCATTTT.

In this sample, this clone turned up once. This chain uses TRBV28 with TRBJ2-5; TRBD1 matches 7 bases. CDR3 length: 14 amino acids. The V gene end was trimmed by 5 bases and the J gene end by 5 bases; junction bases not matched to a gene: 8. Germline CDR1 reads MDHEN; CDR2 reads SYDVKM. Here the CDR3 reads CASSQIDREETQYF. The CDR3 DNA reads TGTGCCAGCAGTCAAATCGACAGGGAGGAGACCCAGTACTTC. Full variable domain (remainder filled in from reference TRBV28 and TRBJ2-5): DVKVTQSSRYLVKRTGEKVFLECVQDMDHENMFWYRQDPGLGLRLIYFSYDVKMKEKGDIPEGYSVSREKKERFSLILESASTNQTSMYLCASSQIDREETQYFGPGTRLLVL.

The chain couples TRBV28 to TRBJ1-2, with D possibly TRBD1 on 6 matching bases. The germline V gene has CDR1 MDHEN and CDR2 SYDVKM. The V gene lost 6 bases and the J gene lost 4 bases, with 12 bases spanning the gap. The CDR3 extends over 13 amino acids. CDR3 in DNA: TGTGCCAGCAGCTCCGGGACACCCTATGGCTACACCTTC. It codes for CASSSGTPYGYTF.

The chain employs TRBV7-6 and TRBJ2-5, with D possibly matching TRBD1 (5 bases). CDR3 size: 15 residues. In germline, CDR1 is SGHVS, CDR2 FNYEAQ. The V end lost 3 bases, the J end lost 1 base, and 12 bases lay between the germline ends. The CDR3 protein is CASSFGDRPQETQYF. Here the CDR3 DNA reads TGTGCCAGCAGCTTTGGCGACAGACCCCAAGAGACCCAGTACTTC.

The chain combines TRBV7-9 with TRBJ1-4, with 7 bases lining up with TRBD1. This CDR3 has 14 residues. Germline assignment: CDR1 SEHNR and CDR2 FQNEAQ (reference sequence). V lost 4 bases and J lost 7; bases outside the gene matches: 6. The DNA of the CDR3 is TGTGCCAGCAGCTCTCGACAGGGAGGTGAAAAACTGTTTTTT. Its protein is CASSSRQGGEKLFF.

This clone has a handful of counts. The CDR3 is CASSLYQGHGQPQHF. In DNA form, the CDR3 reads TGTGCCAGCAGCTTGTACCAGGGACATGGTCAGCCCCAGCATTTT. The V gene is TRBV5-8, the J gene TRBJ1-5, with D perhaps matching TRBD1 (6 bases). Trimming cost V 1 base and J 6 bases, with 14 bases left between them. The CDR3 runs 15 residues. Germline V lookup: CDR1 SGHTS, CDR2 YDEGEE.

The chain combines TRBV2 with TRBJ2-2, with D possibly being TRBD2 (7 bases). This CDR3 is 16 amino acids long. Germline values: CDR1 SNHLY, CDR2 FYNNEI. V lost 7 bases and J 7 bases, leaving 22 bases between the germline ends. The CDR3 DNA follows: TGTGCCAGCACCACCCCGCTGGGGGGGCAGGTCGGGGAGCTGTTTTTT. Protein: CASTTPLGGQVGELFF.

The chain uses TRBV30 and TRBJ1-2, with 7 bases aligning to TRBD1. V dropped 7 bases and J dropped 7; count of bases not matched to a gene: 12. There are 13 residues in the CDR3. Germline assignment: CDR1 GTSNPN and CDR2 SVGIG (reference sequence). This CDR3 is CALRTTGLGGYTF. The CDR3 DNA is TGTGCCTTACGAACGACAGGGCTTGGTGGCTACACCTTC.

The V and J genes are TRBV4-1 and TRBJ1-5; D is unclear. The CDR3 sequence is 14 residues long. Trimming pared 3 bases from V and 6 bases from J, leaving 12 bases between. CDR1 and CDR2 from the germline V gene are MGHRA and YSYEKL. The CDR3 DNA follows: TGCGCCAGCAGCCAGGATATGACACTTCAGCCCCAGCATTTT. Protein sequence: CASSQDMTLQPQHF.

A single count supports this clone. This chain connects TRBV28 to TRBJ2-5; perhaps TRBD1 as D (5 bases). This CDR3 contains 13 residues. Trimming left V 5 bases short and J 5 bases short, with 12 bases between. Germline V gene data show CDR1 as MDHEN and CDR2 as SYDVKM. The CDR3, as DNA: TGTGCCAGCAGTCTCGACAGTCGGGAGACCCAGTACTTC. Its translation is CASSLDSRETQYF.

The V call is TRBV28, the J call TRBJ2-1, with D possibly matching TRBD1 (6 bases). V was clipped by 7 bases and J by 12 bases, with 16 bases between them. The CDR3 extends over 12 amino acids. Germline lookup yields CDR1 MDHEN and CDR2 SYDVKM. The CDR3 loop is CASTKMLGAQFF. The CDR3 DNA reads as TGTGCCAGCACCAAGATGTTGGGGGCGCAGTTCTTC. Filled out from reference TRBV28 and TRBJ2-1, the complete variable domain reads DVKVTQSSRYLVKRTGEKVFLECVQDMDHENMFWYRQDPGLGLRLIYFSYDVKMKEKGDIPEGYSVSREKKERFSLILESASTNQTSMYLCASTKMLGAQFFGPGTRLTVL.